This T cell receptor (beta chain) was obtained from a study of T cells expressing NK-cell markers. Study outcomes and limitations: Several of the donors also had these clonotypes leading their CD3+CD56-NKG2C+ fraction.

The germline V gene encodes CDR1 DFQATT and CDR2 SNEGSKA (reference sequence). The length of the CDR3 is 13 residues. Turning to this clonotype: Its target is not known.

TCR beta libraries carry UMIs added by 5'RACE template switching. TCRdb re-called the 5' RACE reads; every CDR3 protein appears as one record, without DNA. The ten top clones account for approximately 0.41%, within a sample of about 260,000 distinct CDR3 sequences. J is TRBJ2-2 and V is TRBV20-1. The receptor was isolated from a man younger than 35 in good health. Sequenced: blood T cells: a sorted CD56 or NKG2C T cell subset, CD4+ or CD8+ T cells, or bulk PBMC T cells (not recorded which). The CDR3 loop is CSASPAYTGELFF.